The 23 T cell receptor beta chains in this list originate from one sample, sequenced in a study of human T cells and chemical hapten exposure. One entry per CDR3 protein, called by TCRdb with MiXCR from the RACE reads. The sample has approximately 100,000 distinct CDR3 sequences, approximately 10% seen once. Time point denoted: patch test 1, 2 weeks after DPC sensitization. The treatment was: therapeutic diphenylcyclopropenone sensitization with weekly scalp DPC. The starting material was whole blood, obtained in connection with sensitization to the hapten diphenylcyclopropenone (DPC). These TCRs come from a woman aged 35 to 49 with alopecia areata. Some clones in this sample may be carry-over from other donors' samples.

This clonotype was observed many times. The rearrangement uses TRBV6-5 and TRBJ2-7; D is undetermined. Trimming removed 9 bases from V and 0 bases from J, with 9 bases in between. The CDR3 sequence is 12 residues long. Per the germline V gene, CDR1 is MNHEY and CDR2 is SVGAGI. CDR3 sequence: CASKSSSYEQYF. CDR3 in DNA: TGTGCCAGTAAAAGCAGCTCCTACGAGCAGTACTTC.

This chain uses TRBV20-1 with TRBJ2-7; 11 nucleotides agree with TRBD1. Trimming cost V 2 bases and J 3 bases; bases outside gene matches: 6. Germline CDR1 DFQATT, CDR2 SNEGSKA (reference sequence). This CDR3 region has 15 residues. The CDR3, as DNA: TGCAGTGCTAGACCTCCCGGGACAGGGGGCTACGAGCAGTACTTC. Protein sequence: CSARPPGTGGYEQYF.

The rearrangement uses TRBV5-1 and TRBJ2-7; D ambiguous. The CDR3 spans 11 residues. V lost 7 bases and J 3 bases, leaving 8 bases between the germline ends. Germline V lookup: CDR1 SGHRS, CDR2 YFSETQ. In nucleotides, the CDR3 is TGCGCCAGCGCACAAAACTACGAGCAGTACTTC. As protein: CASAQNYEQYF.

This clonotype was counted ten times or more. V gene TRBV18 combines with J gene TRBJ2-2, with D perhaps matching TRBD2 (6 bases). Germline V gene data show CDR1 as KGHSH and CDR2 as LQKENI. The CDR3 sequence is 14 residues long. V was pared by 2 bases and J by 5 bases, with 9 bases between. This chain's CDR3 is CASSPTGVTGELFF. In DNA form, the CDR3 reads TGTGCCAGCTCACCAACGGGGGTGACCGGGGAGCTGTTTTTT.

Of note for this clonotype: One junction end does not reproduce the germline sequence, and a read error may be involved. V is TRBV12-3 or TRBV12-4 and J is TRBJ2-1; maybe TRBD2 (6 bases). The CDR3 is 14 residues long. The CDR3 bases are TGTGTCAGCAGCTGGACTACCTCCTACAATGAGCAGTTCTTC. It specifies CVSSWTTSYNEQFF.

V gene TRBV2 combines with J gene TRBJ2-7; no firm D call. This CDR3 has 11 residues. Trimming pared 6 bases from V and 6 bases from J, leaving 9 bases between. CDR1 and CDR2 (germline): SNHLY, FYNNEI. The DNA of the CDR3 is TGTGCCAGCAGCTATGGGCCCGAGCAGTACTTC. Protein sequence: CASSYGPEQYF.

This clonotype turned up a few times. The chain carries TRBV7-9 and TRBJ2-5, with D perhaps TRBD2 (5 bases). The V gene's germline CDR1 is SEHNR and CDR2 FQNEAQ (reference sequence). V lost 6 bases and J lost 4, with 15 bases in between. The CDR3 is 14 residues long. In DNA, the CDR3 is TGTGCCAGCAGGAACCGAGGGCCCCGAGAGACCCAGTACTTC. As protein: CASRNRGPRETQYF.

Sample share makes this clonotype medium-sized. The rearrangement links TRBV12-3 or TRBV12-4 to TRBJ2-7, with D possibly being TRBD1 or TRBD2 (6 bases each). The CDR3 length is 14 residues. Trimming removed 4 bases at V and 2 bases at J, with 12 bases between. In DNA form, the CDR3 reads TGTGCCAGCAGTTGGGGGGACATTACCTACGAGCAGTACTTC. Protein product: CASSWGDITYEQYF.

Only a few counts were recorded for this clonotype. The V and J genes are TRBV4-3 and TRBJ2-7; the D gene is possibly TRBD2 (5 bases). Looked up from germline, CDR1 is LGHNA and CDR2 is YSLEER. This CDR3 is built from 15 residues. The V end was cut by 1 base, the J end by 2 bases, with 12 bases between. For the CDR3, the DNA is TGCGCCAGCAGCCAAGCGGCGGGCCAAGCCTACGAGCAGTACTTC. Protein product: CASSQAAGQAYEQYF.

A few counts support this clonotype. V usage is TRBV28 and J usage is TRBJ2-7; TRBD1 is a possible D gene (6 bases). The germline gives CDR1 MDHEN, CDR2 SYDVKM. V lost 6 bases and J lost 3, with 12 bases in between. The CDR3 runs to 13 residues. The CDR3 region has the DNA TGTGCCAGCAGGTTAGACAGGAGCTACGAGCAGTACTTC. Amino acid sequence: CASRLDRSYEQYF.

The table lists this clonotype with a few counts. The chain is built from TRBV7-2 and TRBJ1-1, with D perhaps TRBD1 (6 bases). The CDR3 loop spans 16 amino acids. V gave up 2 bases and J gave up 7 bases, with 20 bases separating them. Germline V CDR1 and CDR2: SGHTA, FQGNSA. In DNA, the CDR3 is TGTGCCAGCAGCTTATCAACAGGGATTGGTCAAGGTGAAGCTTTCTTT. Residues: CASSLSTGIGQGEAFF.

This chain joins TRBV11-3 and TRBJ2-1; possible D gene TRBD1, 5 bases. Germline CDR1 is SGHNT and CDR2 is YENEEA. The V end was cut by 3 bases, the J end by 3 bases, with 9 bases between. This CDR3 contains 14 residues. CDR3 sequence (DNA): TGTGCCAGCAGCTTTACCGACAGCTACAATGAGCAGTTCTTC. Translated: CASSFTDSYNEQFF. The full variable domain, its missing parts supplied by reference TRBV11-3 and TRBJ2-1, is EAGVVQSPRYKIIEKKQPVAFWCNPISGHNTLYWYLQNLGQGPELLIRYENEEAVDDSQLPKDRFSAERLKGVDSTLKIQPAELGDSAVYLCASSFTDSYNEQFFGPGTRLTVL.

This chain uses TRBV25-1 with TRBJ1-6; D might be TRBD1 (5 bases). This CDR3 is 14 amino acids long. CDR1 is MGHDK and CDR2 is SYGVNS in the germline V gene. V lost 3 bases, J lost 6 bases, and 9 bases lay in between. This CDR3 is CASSDWQGNSPLHF. CDR3 sequence (DNA): TGTGCCAGCAGTGATTGGCAGGGTAATTCACCCCTCCACTTT.

The genes are TRBV2 and TRBJ1-4, with D uncertain. CDR1 is SNHLY, CDR2 FYNNEI, per germline. The CDR3 has 13 residues. Trimming left V 7 bases short and J 8 bases short, with 14 bases between. This CDR3 reads CASKAEPQEKLFF. The CDR3, as DNA: TGTGCCAGCAAGGCCGAGCCCCAAGAAAAACTGTTTTTT.

This clonotype was recorded at least ten times. The V call is TRBV19, the J call TRBJ2-7; TRBD2 aligns across 8 bases. The CDR3 extends over 14 amino acids. Unmatched junction bases numbered 7, after V lost 5 bases and J lost 4 bases. Germline lookup yields CDR1 LNHDA and CDR2 SQIVND (reference sequence). CDR3 residues: CASSPAGGGYEQYF. CDR3 DNA: TGTGCCAGTAGTCCCGCGGGAGGCGGATACGAGCAGTACTTC.

The chain joins TRBV11-3 to TRBJ2-2; D is perhaps TRBD2 (5 bases). The CDR3 runs to 14 residues. V dropped 3 bases and J dropped 7 bases, with 12 bases sitting between them. Germline loops: CDR1 SGHNT, CDR2 YENEEA. As DNA, the CDR3 is TGTGCCAGCAGCTTCCGAGGGAGCGTCGGGGAGCTGTTTTTT. The encoded protein is CASSFRGSVGELFF. The variable domain in full, with the rest retrieved from reference TRBV11-3 and TRBJ2-2, is EAGVVQSPRYKIIEKKQPVAFWCNPISGHNTLYWYLQNLGQGPELLIRYENEEAVDDSQLPKDRFSAERLKGVDSTLKIQPAELGDSAVYLCASSFRGSVGELFFGEGSRLTVL.

Details on this clonotype: With a much larger clone just one base away, this may be a read error. This rearrangement joins TRBV19 to TRBJ2-1; D call uncertain. Trimming took off 2 bases at V and 4 bases at J, with 12 bases between the two ends. CDR3 length equals 15 residues. Germline CDR1 reads LNHDA; CDR2 reads SQIVND (reference sequence). The DNA of the CDR3 is TGTGCCAGTAGTATACTTGGCAGTGTATACAATGAGCAGTTCTTC. It translates to CASSILGSVYNEQFF.

This clonotype has more than one count but fewer than ten. The chain joins TRBV11-2 to TRBJ2-5; D assignment may be TRBD1 or TRBD2 (5 bases each). This CDR3 has 13 amino acids. Trimming removed 3 bases from V and 5 bases from J, with 10 bases in between. Germline V gives CDR1 SGHAT, CDR2 FQNNGV. CDR3 DNA: TGTGCCAGCAGCTTTCGGGGCCCGGAGACCCAGTACTTC. Translated, it gives CASSFRGPETQYF. Full variable domain (remainder filled in from reference TRBV11-2 and TRBJ2-5): EAGVAQSPRYKIIEKRQSVAFWCNPISGHATLYWYQQILGQGPKLLIQFQNNGVVDDSQLPKDRFSAERLKGVDSTLKIQPAKLEDSAVYLCASSFRGPETQYFGPGTRLLVL.

This clonotype showed up many times. The V and J genes are TRBV7-9 and TRBJ1-3, with a weak D call TRBD1 (6 bases). This CDR3 comprises 15 residues. Trimming took 5 bases from V and 4 from J, leaving 15 bases between them. Germline CDR1 reads SEHNR; CDR2 reads FQNEAQ (reference sequence). CDR3: CASSRWTEVGNTIYF. The CDR3, as DNA: TGTGCCAGCAGCCGCTGGACAGAAGTCGGAAACACCATATATTTT.

This clonotype was seen at least ten times. The chain is built from TRBV7-2 and TRBJ2-7, with 11 bases aligning to TRBD2. The length of the CDR3 is 15 residues. Per germline, CDR1 SGHTA and CDR2 FQGNSA. V dropped 5 bases and J dropped 4; count of bases not matched to a gene: 7. CDR3 bases: TGTGCCAGCAGCATTACTAGCGGGAGTGGTTACGAGCAGTACTTC. This encodes CASSITSGSGYEQYF. Looking up the rest from reference TRBV7-2 and TRBJ2-7 gives the full variable domain: GAGVSQSPSNKVTEKGKDVELRCDPISGHTALYWYRQSLGQGLEFLIYFQGNSAPDKSGLPSDRFSAERTGGSVSTLTIQRTQQEDSAVYLCASSITSGSGYEQYFGPGTRLTVT.

Concerning this clonotype: The junction shows a germline mismatch at one end, possibly a read error. The chain combines TRBV30 with TRBJ2-2; 10 bases map to TRBD2. Looked up from germline, CDR1 is GTSNPN and CDR2 is SVGIG (reference sequence). The CDR3 loop spans 15 amino acids. CDR3 in DNA: TGTGCCTGGAGCGACAGCGGGAGGGCCTACGGGGAGCTTTTTTTT. Amino acids: CAWSDSGRAYGELFF.

This clonotype was detected only a few times. The V call is TRBV11-2, the J call TRBJ1-2; unclear D gene. Per the germline V gene, CDR1 is SGHAT and CDR2 is FQNNGV. This CDR3 is built from 13 residues. V dropped 3 bases and J dropped 4 bases, with 9 bases sitting between them. The CDR3 loop is CASSFRAPYGYTF. The CDR3 nucleotides read TGTGCCAGCAGCTTCAGAGCCCCCTATGGCTACACCTTC.

There are a few counts of this clonotype. The CDR3 coding sequence is TGTGCCAGCAGCCAAGTGGGTTCGAATTCACCCCTCCACTTT. Amino acid sequence: CASSQVGSNSPLHF. This chain joins TRBV14 and TRBJ1-6, with no clear D. CDR3 length: 14 residues. Germline CDR1 SGHDN, CDR2 FVKESK. The germline V and J ends were trimmed by 1 base and 7 bases, with 8 bases remaining between them.